These 30 T cell receptor beta chains were all obtained from the same sample, sequenced in a study of T-cell memory formation after mild COVID-19. TCRdb passed the 5' RACE reads through MiXCR, listing each CDR3 protein once. The sample lists roughly 200,000 distinct CDR3 sequences, around 19% seen once, with roughly 2.3% in the top ten. Material: PBMCs or a T cell subset sorted from them (not recorded which). All receptors derive from an adult woman who had mild COVID-19 (a few samples of this study predate the infection). Cell type and time point are not known.

This clonotype was counted many times. The chain recombines TRBV7-3 with TRBJ2-3; D might be TRBD1 or TRBD2, each matching 5 bases. The V end lost 3 bases, the J end lost 2 bases, and 9 bases lay between the germline ends. This CDR3 is built from 14 residues. Germline V gene data show CDR1 as SGHTA and CDR2 as FQGTGA. CDR3 sequence reads: CASSLGVSTDTQYF. CDR3 coding DNA: TGTGCCAGCAGCTTGGGGGTATCCACAGATACGCAGTATTTT. Full variable domain (remainder filled in from reference TRBV7-3 and TRBJ2-3): GAGVSQTPSNKVTEKGKYVELRCDPISGHTALYWYRQSLGQGPEFLIYFQGTGAADDSGLPNDRFFAVRPEGSVSTLKIQRTERGDSAVYLCASSLGVSTDTQYFGPGTRLTVL.

This clonotype has only a few counts. The gene calls are TRBV29-1 and TRBJ1-1; D might be TRBD1 (5 bases). V was cut by 7 bases and J by 1 base, with 16 bases left in between. CDR1 is SQVTM and CDR2 is ANQGSEA in the germline V gene. This CDR3 spans 14 amino acids. DNA of the CDR3: TGCAGCGGAAAAAAAACAGGCGCGAACACTGAAGCTTTCTTT. Its protein product is CSGKKTGANTEAFF.

This clonotype was observed a handful of times. The chain employs TRBV7-2 and TRBJ2-7, with D perhaps TRBD2 (5 bases). V lost 4 bases and J lost 2, with 6 bases in between. The germline CDR1 and CDR2 sequences are SGHTA and FQGNSA. This CDR3 is 12 amino acids long. The CDR3, as DNA: TGTGCCAGCAGCTCGACTACCTACGAGCAGTACTTC. Translating it yields CASSSTTYEQYF.

This clonotype came up many times. The chain joins TRBV12-3 or TRBV12-4 to TRBJ1-1; a possible D gene is TRBD1 (6 bases). CDR3 length equals 14 residues. V dropped 3 bases and J dropped 1 base, with 9 bases sitting between them. The CDR3: CASSLRTANTEAFF. The CDR3 DNA follows: TGTGCCAGCAGTTTGCGGACAGCGAACACTGAAGCTTTCTTT.

This clonotype was seen more than once but under ten times. V is TRBV7-3 and J is TRBJ2-1, with 13 bases matching TRBD2. Per the germline V gene, CDR1 is SGHTA and CDR2 is FQGTGA. The CDR3 extends over 16 amino acids. Trimming removed 4 bases from V and 5 bases from J; junction bases left unmatched: 5. CDR3 residues: CASSSPGLAGHNEQFF. In DNA form, the CDR3 reads TGTGCCAGCAGCTCCCCGGGACTAGCGGGACACAATGAGCAGTTCTTC.

The CDR3 spells CASSQPGQNYGYTF. The CDR3 nucleotides are TGTGCCAGCAGCCAACCGGGACAGAACTATGGCTACACCTTC. The chain joins TRBV4-2 to TRBJ1-2; 7 bases map to TRBD1. V lost 2 bases to trimming and J lost 2 bases; unmatched junction nucleotides: 2. The germline CDR1 and CDR2 sequences are LGHNA and YNFKEQ. This CDR3 comprises 14 residues.

CDR3 sequence: CASSLTQNTDTQYF. The DNA of the CDR3 is TGTGCCAGCAGTTTAACACAGAACACAGATACGCAGTATTTT. The chain has TRBV12-3 or TRBV12-4 and TRBJ2-3; D uncertain. V lost 2 bases, J lost 2 bases, and 8 bases lay in between. This CDR3 has 14 residues.

This clonotype has only a few counts. This chain links TRBV5-1 with TRBJ2-3; D perhaps matches TRBD2 (5 bases). This CDR3 contains 13 residues. The V and J ends lost 8 bases and 0 bases respectively, with 10 bases between them. From germline, CDR1 is SGHRS and CDR2 YFSETQ. In DNA, the CDR3 is TGCGCCAGTAATACGGGGAGCACAGATACGCAGTATTTT. Protein sequence: CASNTGSTDTQYF.

The chain has TRBV24-1 and TRBJ2-7; D ambiguous. This CDR3 spans 15 amino acids. V lost 4 bases, J lost 3 bases, and 15 bases lay in between. CDR1 is KGHDR, CDR2 SFDVKD, per germline. The chain's CDR3 is CATSDPARPDYEQYF. CDR3 in DNA: TGTGCCACCAGTGACCCCGCTCGGCCCGACTACGAGCAGTACTTC.

This chain joins TRBV29-1 and TRBJ2-5; D remains ambiguous. V lost 4 bases, J lost 5 bases, and 14 bases lay in between. The V gene's germline CDR1 is SQVTM and CDR2 ANQGSEA. This CDR3 has 13 amino acids. The CDR3 DNA reads TGCAGCGTTGTGGCCAGGACGCAGGAGACCCAGTACTTC. Its protein product is CSVVARTQETQYF.

The V and J genes are TRBV6-1 and TRBJ1-5; 8 bases are a match to TRBD1. V dropped 0 bases and J dropped 7; count of bases not matched to a gene: 5. Germline V gene lookup returns CDR1 MNHNS and CDR2 SASEGT. The CDR3 is 15 residues long. The CDR3 bases are TGTGCCAGCAGTGAAGCGGCAGGGGGCATCCAGCCCCAGCATTTT. Its translation is CASSEAAGGIQPQHF.

This clonotype was counted between two and nine times. The chain carries TRBV3-1 and TRBJ1-1; possible D gene TRBD1, 5 bases. Trimming removed 7 bases at V and 0 bases at J, with 9 bases between. CDR1 and CDR2 (germline): LGHDT, YNNKEL (reference sequence). The CDR3 has 13 amino acids. CDR3 nucleotide sequence: TGTGCCAGCACGCTACAGGTGAACACTGAAGCTTTCTTT. Translating it yields CASTLQVNTEAFF.

This clonotype was seen only a few times. The chain links TRBV2 to TRBJ1-2, with a tentative D call TRBD1 (6 bases). The germline gives CDR1 SNHLY, CDR2 FYNNEI. The CDR3 spans 16 residues. V lost 7 bases and J lost 4, with 22 bases in between. The CDR3 coding sequence is TGTGCCAGCACCAACCCCCTCAGGGGACCCCCCTATGGCTACACCTTC. Translated, it gives CASTNPLRGPPYGYTF.

This clonotype has at least ten counts. The chain combines TRBV19 with TRBJ2-1, with 11 bases that match TRBD2. V lost 4 bases to trimming and J lost 6 bases; unmatched junction nucleotides: 11. The CDR3 is 17 residues long. Germline V gene sequence: CDR1 LNHDA, CDR2 SQIVND (reference sequence). In DNA form, the CDR3 reads TGTGCCAGTAGTAGCCCGCCGGGACTAGCGGCCCCCAATGAGCAGTTCTTC. Protein sequence: CASSSPPGLAAPNEQFF.

Here the CDR3 reads CASSPLLWTEAFF. In nucleotides, the CDR3 is TGTGCCAGCAGTCCCCTTCTCTGGACTGAAGCTTTCTTT. V and J are TRBV12-3 or TRBV12-4 and TRBJ1-1; no reliable D call. This CDR3 is built from 13 residues. The ends were cut back, 5 bases at V and 5 bases at J, with 12 bases in the middle.

This clonotype appeared a few times. V gene TRBV6-6 combines with J gene TRBJ1-3; D gene uncertain. The CDR3 covers 15 residues. Germline CDR1 and CDR2: MNHNY and SVGAGI (reference sequence). Trimming left V 8 bases short and J 4 bases short, with 18 bases between. CDR3 nucleotides: TGTGCCAGCCTGGGCCTCCAGGAGTACGGAAACACCATATATTTT. As protein: CASLGLQEYGNTIYF.

This clonotype was seen a few times. The V and J genes are TRBV6-2 or TRBV6-3 and TRBJ1-1, with TRBD1 matching 9 bases. The ends lost 2 bases at V and 4 bases at J; junction bases unmatched: 5. Germline CDR1 reads MNHEY; CDR2 reads SVGEGT. The CDR3 covers 15 residues. CDR3 protein: CASSYRGQGVTEAFF. The CDR3 nucleotides read TGTGCCAGCAGTTACCGGGGACAGGGAGTCACTGAAGCTTTCTTT.

This clonotype was seen a few times. The chain couples TRBV15 to TRBJ2-3, with a tentative D call TRBD2 (6 bases). V lost 8 bases and J 1 base, leaving 10 bases between the germline ends. The CDR3 loop spans 13 amino acids. CDR1 and CDR2 from the germline V gene are LNHNV and YYDKDF (reference sequence). The CDR3 is CATLEGGTDTQYF. The DNA for the CDR3 is TGTGCCACCCTGGAGGGTGGCACAGATACGCAGTATTTT.

This clonotype showed up just a few times. The chain links TRBV6-5 to TRBJ2-1, with 13 bases that match TRBD2. J gave up 7 bases and V 2 bases, and 2 bases lay outside the gene matches. CDR3 length: 15 residues. CDR1 MNHEY and CDR2 SVGAGI come from the germline V gene. The CDR3 DNA reads TGTGCCAGCAGTTACGAGACTAGCGGGAGGAATGAGCAGTTCTTC. This sequence encodes CASSYETSGRNEQFF.

This chain uses TRBV10-3 with TRBJ2-7; D is unresolved. The germline gives CDR1 ENHRY, CDR2 SYGVKD. Trimming stripped 4 bases from V and 0 bases from J, with 4 bases between. This CDR3 region has 12 residues. DNA for the CDR3: TGTGCCATCAGTGCGCGCTCCTACGAGCAGTACTTC. The encoded protein is CAISARSYEQYF.

This chain connects TRBV20-1 to TRBJ2-5; 10 nucleotides align to TRBD2. The germline gives CDR1 DFQATT, CDR2 SNEGSKA (reference sequence). The V segment lost 6 bases and the J segment 5 bases; nucleotides outside the gene matches: 9. CDR3 length equals 14 residues. The DNA for the CDR3 is TGCAGTGCAAAGCGGGGGGGCCGAGGGGAGACCCAGTACTTC. This encodes CSAKRGGRGETQYF.

The rearrangement joins TRBV7-2 to TRBJ2-2, with 7 bases lining up with TRBD1. Per germline, CDR1 SGHTA and CDR2 FQGNSA. The CDR3 is 15 residues long. V trimming: 4 bases; J trimming: 3 bases; junction bases outside the gene matches: 5. The CDR3 DNA reads TGTGCCAGCAGCTCCCGGACAGGCGACACCGGGGAGCTGTTTTTT. Its protein is CASSSRTGDTGELFF.

The V gene is TRBV20-1, the J gene TRBJ1-1; D is undetermined. With 3 bases removed from V and 1 base from J, the gap between germline ends came to 12 bases. The CDR3 is made up of 14 amino acids. Germline V gives CDR1 DFQATT, CDR2 SNEGSKA (reference sequence). Here the CDR3 DNA reads TGCAGTGCTAGTAGAATAAAGCGGAACACTGAAGCTTTCTTT. Amino acids: CSASRIKRNTEAFF.

V usage is TRBV7-8 and J usage is TRBJ2-7, with 11 bases lining up with TRBD1. Trimming at V came to 6 bases and at J to 1 base, leaving 11 bases not matched to a gene. Germline lookup yields CDR1 SGHVS and CDR2 FQNEAQ. The CDR3 length is 17 residues. The CDR3 is CASSPTTGTGGSYEQYF. The CDR3, as DNA: TGTGCCAGCAGTCCAACAACCGGGACAGGGGGTTCCTACGAGCAGTACTTC.

This clonotype showed up many times. The genes are TRBV5-6 and TRBJ2-5, with D perhaps TRBD1 or TRBD2 (6 bases each). The CDR3 has 14 residues. Germline values: CDR1 SGHDT, CDR2 YYEEEE. V gave up 4 bases and J gave up 2 bases, with 12 bases separating them. The CDR3 reads CASSPAGQQETQYF. The CDR3 bases are TGTGCCAGCAGCCCGGCGGGACAACAAGAGACCCAGTACTTC. The entire variable domain, with the rest obtained from reference TRBV5-6 and TRBJ2-5, is as follows: DAGVTQSPTHLIKTRGQQVTLRCSPKSGHDTVSWYQQALGQGPQFIFQYYEEEERQRGNFPDRFSGHQFPNYSSELNVNALLLGDSALYLCASSPAGQQETQYFGPGTRLLVL.

This clonotype was found a few times. The J gene is TRBJ2-7, the V gene TRBV18; D remains unclear. V lost 3 bases to trimming and J lost 1 base, with 7 bases between them. CDR1 KGHSH and CDR2 LQKENI come from the germline V gene. The CDR3 covers 13 residues. The CDR3 is CASSPKSSYEQYF. Written as DNA, the CDR3 is TGTGCCAGCTCACCTAAAAGTTCCTACGAGCAGTACTTC.

V is TRBV6-5 and J is TRBJ2-7; maybe TRBD2 (7 bases). In germline, CDR1 is MNHEY, CDR2 SVGAGI. This CDR3 contains 15 residues. Trimming stripped 2 bases from V and 5 bases from J, with 16 bases between. The DNA for the CDR3 is TGTGCCAGCAGTTACGGGGGGGCGCATCCCCACGAGCAGTACTTC. As protein: CASSYGGAHPHEQYF.

This clonotype was found a few times. As DNA, the CDR3 is TGTGCCAGCAGATACGACGGAAGGACAGGGAACTATGGCTACACCTTC. This codes for CASRYDGRTGNYGYTF. The rearrangement joins TRBV6-5 to TRBJ1-2; 8 bases fit TRBD1. Losses at the gene ends were 6 bases for V and 2 bases for J; bases not matched to a gene: 11. The length of the CDR3 is 16 residues. Per germline, CDR1 MNHEY and CDR2 SVGAGI.

This clonotype was detected a few times. The chain recombines TRBV6-1 with TRBJ2-7, with TRBD1 identical over 7 bases. The V gene end was trimmed by 6 bases and the J gene end by 6 bases; junction bases not matched to a gene: 14. Looked up from germline, CDR1 is MNHNS and CDR2 is SASEGT. The CDR3 is 15 amino acids. CDR3 amino acids: CASSAQTTGASEQYF. DNA for the CDR3: TGTGCCAGCAGCGCCCAAACTACAGGGGCAAGCGAGCAGTACTTC.

V and J are TRBV4-2 and TRBJ1-5; weak D call: TRBD1 (6 bases). Trimming cost V 0 bases and J 5 bases, with 11 bases left between them. CDR1 is LGHNA and CDR2 is YNFKEQ in the germline V gene. The CDR3 is 15 residues long. CDR3 nucleotides: TGTGCCAGCAGCCAAGATGAGGCAGGGGATCAGCCCCAGCATTTT. Its protein is CASSQDEAGDQPQHF.